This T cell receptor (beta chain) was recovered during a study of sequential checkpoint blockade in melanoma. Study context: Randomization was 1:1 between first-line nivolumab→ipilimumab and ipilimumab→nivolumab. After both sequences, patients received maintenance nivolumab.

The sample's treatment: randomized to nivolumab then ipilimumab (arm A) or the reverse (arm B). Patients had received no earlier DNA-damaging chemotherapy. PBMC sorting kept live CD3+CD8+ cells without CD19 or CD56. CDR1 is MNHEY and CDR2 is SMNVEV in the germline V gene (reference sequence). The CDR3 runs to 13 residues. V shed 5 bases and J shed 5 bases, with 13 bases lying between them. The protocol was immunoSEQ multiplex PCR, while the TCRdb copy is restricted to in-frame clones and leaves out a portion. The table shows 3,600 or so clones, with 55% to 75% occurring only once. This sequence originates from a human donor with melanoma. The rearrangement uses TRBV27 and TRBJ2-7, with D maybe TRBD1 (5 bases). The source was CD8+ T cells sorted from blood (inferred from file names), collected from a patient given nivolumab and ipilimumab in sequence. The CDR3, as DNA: TGTGCCAGCAGTAGGGGTTCGAAGGACGAGCAGTACTTC. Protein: CASSRGSKDEQYF.